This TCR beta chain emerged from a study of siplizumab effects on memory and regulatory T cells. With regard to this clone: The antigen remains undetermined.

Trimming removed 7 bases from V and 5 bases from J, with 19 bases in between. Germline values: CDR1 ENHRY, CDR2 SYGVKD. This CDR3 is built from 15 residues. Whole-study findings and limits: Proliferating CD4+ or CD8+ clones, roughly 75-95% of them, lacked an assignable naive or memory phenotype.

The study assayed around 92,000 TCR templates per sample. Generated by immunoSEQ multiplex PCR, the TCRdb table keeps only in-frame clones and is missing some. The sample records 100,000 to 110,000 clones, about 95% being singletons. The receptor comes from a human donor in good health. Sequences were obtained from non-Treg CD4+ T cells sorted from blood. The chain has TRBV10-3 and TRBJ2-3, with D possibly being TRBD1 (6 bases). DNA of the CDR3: TGTGCCATCAACAGTGAGGGGGTGCTACTAGATACGCAGTATTTT. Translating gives CAINSEGVLLDTQYF.